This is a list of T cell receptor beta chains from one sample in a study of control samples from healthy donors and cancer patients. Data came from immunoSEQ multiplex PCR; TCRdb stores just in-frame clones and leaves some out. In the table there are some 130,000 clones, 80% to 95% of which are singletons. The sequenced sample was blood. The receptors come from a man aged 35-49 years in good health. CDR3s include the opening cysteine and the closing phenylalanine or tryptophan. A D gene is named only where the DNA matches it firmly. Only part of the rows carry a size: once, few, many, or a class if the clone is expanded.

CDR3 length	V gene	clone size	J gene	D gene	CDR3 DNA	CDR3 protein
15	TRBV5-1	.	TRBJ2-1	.	TGCGCCAGCAGCTTGGGACGGGTCGCTCCCCCGGAGCAGTTCTTC	CASSLGRVAPPEQFF
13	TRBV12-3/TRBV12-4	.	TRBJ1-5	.	TGTGCCAGCAGTGCAGGACAGATTGAGCCCCAGCATTTT	CASSAGQIEPQHF
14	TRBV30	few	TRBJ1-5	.	TGTGCCTGGAGTTACGGGGGAAGCAATCAGCCCCAGCATTTT	CAWSYGGSNQPQHF
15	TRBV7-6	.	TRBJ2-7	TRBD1	TGTGCCAGCAGCTTAGGAGGGGGGACAGGACAAGAGCAGTACTTC	CASSLGGGTGQEQYF
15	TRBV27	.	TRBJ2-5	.	TGTGCCAGCAGCCCGGAAGGGCGCCCAGGGGAGACCCAGTACTTC	CASSPEGRPGETQYF
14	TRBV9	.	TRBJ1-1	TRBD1	TGTGCCAGCGCGACAGGGCCGTCGAACACTGAAGCTTTCTTT	CASATGPSNTEAFF
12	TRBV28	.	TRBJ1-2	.	TGTGCCAGCAGGGGGAATTCGGATGGCTACACCTTC	CASRGNSDGYTF
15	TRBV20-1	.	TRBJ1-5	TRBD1	TGCAGTGCTAGTAAGGGTCAGGGGGGTCCTCAGCCCCAGCATTTT	CSASKGQGGPQPQHF
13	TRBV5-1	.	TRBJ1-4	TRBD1	TGCGCCAGCCAGCAGGGGGCCCACGAAAAACTGTTTTTT	CASQQGAHEKLFF
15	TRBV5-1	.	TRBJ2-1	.	TGCGCCAGCAGCTTGTGGGGGGGCGCAGCCGGCGAGCAGTTCTTC	CASSLWGGAAGEQFF
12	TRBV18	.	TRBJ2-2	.	TGTGCCAGCTCACCACCGGTCGGGGAGCTGTTTTTT	CASSPPVGELFF
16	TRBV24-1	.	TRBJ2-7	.	TGTGCCACCAGTCTACCCCAAACAGGGTACTCCTACGAGCAGTACTTC	CATSLPQTGYSYEQYF
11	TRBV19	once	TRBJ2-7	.	TGTGCCAGTAGTCTCATCTACGAGCAGTACTTC	CASSLIYEQYF
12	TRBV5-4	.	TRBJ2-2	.	TGTGCCAGCAGCTTACATCTCGGGGAGCTGTTTTTT	CASSLHLGELFF
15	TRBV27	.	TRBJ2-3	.	TGTGCCAGCAGTTCAACGGGACTCCGTCGCGATACGCAGTATTTT	CASSSTGLRRDTQYF
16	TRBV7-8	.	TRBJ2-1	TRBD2	TGTGCCAGCAGCTTCCTAGCGGAGAGCTCCTACAATGAGCAGTTCTTC	CASSFLAESSYNEQFF
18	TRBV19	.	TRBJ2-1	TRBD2	TGTGCCAGTAGTATGTGGACTAGCGGTCCTAGCTCCTACAATGAGCAGTTCTTC	CASSMWTSGPSSYNEQFF
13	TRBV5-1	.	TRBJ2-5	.	TGCGCCAGCAGCTCGACCACCCAAGAGACCCAGTACTTC	CASSSTTQETQYF
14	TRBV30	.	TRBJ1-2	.	TGTGCCTGGAGTCCCAGGGGTTTTAACTATGGCTACACCTTC	CAWSPRGFNYGYTF
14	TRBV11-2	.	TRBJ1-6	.	TGTGCCAGCAGTTACAGGGCCAAAGATTCACCCCTCCACTTT	CASSYRAKDSPLHF
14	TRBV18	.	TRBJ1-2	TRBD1	TGTGCCAGCTCACCTACCGGGACAGGCTATGGCTACACCTTC	CASSPTGTGYGYTF
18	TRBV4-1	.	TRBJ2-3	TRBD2	TGCGCCAGCAGCCAAGGGTCTTTAGCGGGGAGCCGCACAGATACGCAGTATTTT	CASSQGSLAGSRTDTQYF
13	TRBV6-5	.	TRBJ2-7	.	TGTGCCAGCACAGCGGCGGGCTCCTACGAGCAGTACTTC	CASTAAGSYEQYF
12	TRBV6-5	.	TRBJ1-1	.	TGTGCCAGTCTGGACCGGCGTGAATTCGCTTTCTTT	CASLDRREFAFF
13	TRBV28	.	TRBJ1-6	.	TGTGCCAGCTCAAGCTCCTATAATTCACCCCTCCACTTT	CASSSSYNSPLHF
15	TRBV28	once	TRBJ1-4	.	TGTGCCAGCAGCACCCAGGGGCAGCTTAATGAAAAACTGTTTTTT	CASSTQGQLNEKLFF
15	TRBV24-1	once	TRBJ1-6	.	TGTGCCACCAGTGATTTGTTCAGTTATAATTCACCCCTCCACTTT	CATSDLFSYNSPLHF
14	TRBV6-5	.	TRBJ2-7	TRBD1	TGTGCCAGCAGTACGGGGACAGCTAAGTACGAGCAGTACTTC	CASSTGTAKYEQYF
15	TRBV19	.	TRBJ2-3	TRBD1	TGTGCCAGTAGTATAATGAGGGGGCGCACAGATACGCAGTATTTT	CASSIMRGRTDTQYF
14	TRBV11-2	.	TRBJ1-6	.	TGTGCCAGCAGCTTGGAAGGCTATAATTCACCCCTCCACTTT	CASSLEGYNSPLHF
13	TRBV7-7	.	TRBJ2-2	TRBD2	TGTGCTAGCAGCTTAGCGGGTCCCGGGGAGCTGTTTTTT	CASSLAGPGELFF
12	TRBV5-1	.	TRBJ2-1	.	TGCGCCAGCAGCTTGGAAGGGGGGCTGCCGTTCTTC	CASSLEGGLPFF
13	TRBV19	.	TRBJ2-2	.	TGTGCCAGTAGTAACCCGAACACCGGGGAGCTGTTTTTT	CASSNPNTGELFF
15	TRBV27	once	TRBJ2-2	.	TGTGCCAGCAGTTTAGCCGGGGGCGGAACCGGGGAGCTGTTTTTT	CASSLAGGGTGELFF
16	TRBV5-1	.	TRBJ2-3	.	TGCGCCAGCAGCTTGGGGGCAGGGCAGGGAGTAGGTACGCAGTATTTT	CASSLGAGQGVGTQYF
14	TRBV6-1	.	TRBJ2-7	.	TGTGCCAGCAGTGAAGCTGGGCAGTCCTACGAGCAGTACTTC	CASSEAGQSYEQYF
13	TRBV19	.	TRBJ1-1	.	TGTGCCAGTAGTACCACACCCGGCAGGGAAGCTTTCTTT	CASSTTPGREAFF
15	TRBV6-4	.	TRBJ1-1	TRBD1	TGTGCCAGCAGACCACAAGGGGGCGCGTACACTGAAGCTTTCTTT	CASRPQGGAYTEAFF
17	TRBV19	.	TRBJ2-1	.	TGTGCCAGTAGTAACGACAGGGAGGAGGGGAACTACAATGAGCAGTTCTTC	CASSNDREEGNYNEQFF
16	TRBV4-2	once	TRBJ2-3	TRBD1	TGTGCCAGCAGCCAAGAGGGTACAGGGGGCAGAGATACGCAGTATTTT	CASSQEGTGGRDTQYF
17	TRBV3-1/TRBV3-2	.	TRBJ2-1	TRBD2	TGTGCCAGCAGCCAAGATCTTTCGGGGGGGTCGGGAGATGAGCAGTTCTTC	CASSQDLSGGSGDEQFF
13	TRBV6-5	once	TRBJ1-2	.	TGTGCCAGCAAGGACACTGCGTCCTATGGCTACACCTTC	CASKDTASYGYTF
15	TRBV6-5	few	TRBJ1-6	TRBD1	TGTGCCAGCAGTTCGAGCACAGGGGTCGACTCACCCCTCCACTTT	CASSSSTGVDSPLHF
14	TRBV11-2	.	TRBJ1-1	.	TGTGCCAGCAGCCTGGCAGGGAGCGGCACTGAAGCTTTCTTT	CASSLAGSGTEAFF
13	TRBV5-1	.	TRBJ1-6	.	TGCGCCAGCAGCTCTCAGGGTTACTCACCCCTCCACTTT	CASSSQGYSPLHF
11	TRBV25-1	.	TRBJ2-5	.	TGTGCCAGCAGTGTGGGAGAGACCCAGTACTTC	CASSVGETQYF
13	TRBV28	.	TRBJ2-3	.	TGTGCCAGCGGGCCCTCGAGCACAGATACGCAGTATTTT	CASGPSSTDTQYF
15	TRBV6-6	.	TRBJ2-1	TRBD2	TGTGCCAGCAGGACTAGCGGGGGGAATCACAATGAGCAGTTCTTC	CASRTSGGNHNEQFF
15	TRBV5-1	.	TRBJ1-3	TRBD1	TGCGCCAGCAGCGAGGGGGCGATGGATGGAAACACCATATATTTT	CASSEGAMDGNTIYF